These 32 T cell receptor beta chains came from one sample sequenced in a study of blood T cells in healthy people across ages. Primed by a sample-barcoded 5' primer and a J-beta primer mix, a second PCR proceeded for 7 to 11 cycles. Each CDR3 protein gets one entry after TCRdb re-called the 5' RACE reads with MiXCR. The table lists 800,000 to 950,000 distinct CDR3 sequences, approximately 49% of them singletons. Source material: blood. Receptors originate from a man younger than 40 in good health.

The J gene is TRBJ2-3, the V gene TRBV7-9; 14 bases align to TRBD2. Looked up from germline, CDR1 is SEHNR and CDR2 is FQNEAQ (reference sequence). The V gene end was trimmed by 5 bases and the J gene end by 7 bases; junction bases not matched to a gene: 5. CDR3 length: 15 amino acids. The CDR3 protein is CASSPTSGGGHTQYF. The CDR3 bases are TGTGCCAGCAGCCCGACTAGCGGGGGGGGTCATACGCAGTATTTT.

In its sample, this clonotype was seen a few times. The chain is built from TRBV28 and TRBJ2-1; 8 nucleotides agree with TRBD1. V was clipped by 2 bases and J by 7 bases; unmatched bases: 10. The CDR3 covers 16 residues. The germline V gene encodes CDR1 MDHEN and CDR2 SYDVKM. The CDR3 bases are TGTGCCAGCAGTTTAACCCAGGGGGCGACGGGAAATGAGCAGTTCTTC. It yields the protein CASSLTQGATGNEQFF.

This clonotype showed up many times. The genes are TRBV27 and TRBJ2-7; D might be TRBD2 (6 bases). Germline V gives CDR1 MNHEY, CDR2 SMNVEV (reference sequence). CDR3 length equals 14 residues. Trimming took off 6 bases at V and 2 bases at J, with 14 bases between the two ends. Here the CDR3 reads CASRWDWDAYEQYF. The DNA of the CDR3 is TGTGCCAGCAGGTGGGACTGGGATGCCTACGAGCAGTACTTC.

The chain links TRBV4-2 to TRBJ2-3, with D perhaps assigned TRBD1 or TRBD2 (5 bases each). Trimming stripped 5 bases from V and 0 bases from J, with 15 bases between. CDR1 is LGHNA, CDR2 YNFKEQ, per germline. The CDR3 consists of 16 residues. CDR3 residues: CASSSWLGVSTDTQYF. CDR3 bases: TGTGCCAGCAGCTCCTGGTTGGGGGTTAGCACAGATACGCAGTATTTT.

This clonotype was counted only a few times. This chain joins TRBV18 and TRBJ2-7; TRBD1 aligns across 7 bases. The germline V gene encodes CDR1 KGHSH and CDR2 LQKENI. This CDR3 has 15 amino acids. Unmatched junction bases numbered 5, after V lost 3 bases and J lost 0 bases. DNA for the CDR3: TGTGCCAGCTCACCGGGACAGCTCCTCTCCTACGAGCAGTACTTC. This encodes CASSPGQLLSYEQYF. The variable domain in full, with the rest retrieved from reference TRBV18 and TRBJ2-7, is NAGVMQNPRHLVRRRGQEARLRCSPMKGHSHVYWYRQLPEEGLKFMVYLQKENIIDESGMPKERFSAEFPKEGPSILRIQQVVRGDSAAYFCASSPGQLLSYEQYFGPGTRLTVT.

Worth noting for this clonotype: This clone may be a read error of a much larger clone one base away. The chain couples TRBV12-3 or TRBV12-4 to TRBJ2-4, with 8 bases identical to TRBD1. The CDR3 loop spans 16 amino acids. The ends lost 7 bases at V and 1 base at J; junction bases unmatched: 9. The CDR3 DNA is TGTGCCAGCATTAAGGGACAGGTGGCCGCCAAAAACATTCAGTACTTC. This encodes CASIKGQVAAKNIQYF.

This clonotype has a handful of counts. The chain joins TRBV28 to TRBJ2-3; no clear D. The CDR3 runs to 13 residues. Germline V gives CDR1 MDHEN, CDR2 SYDVKM. The ends were cut back, 2 bases at V and 6 bases at J, with 9 bases in the middle. The CDR3: CASSLGLPDTQYF. DNA of the CDR3: TGTGCCAGCAGTTTAGGGCTTCCGGATACGCAGTATTTT.

About this clonotype: The junction does not match germline at one end; this may be a read error. The chain employs TRBV4-3 and TRBJ2-7; D is possibly TRBD1 (5 bases). CDR1 and CDR2 (germline): LGHNA, YSLEER. The CDR3 is 13 residues long. The CDR3 sequence: CASSQDKGLERYF. CDR3 in DNA: TGCGCCAGCAGCCAAGATAAGGGGTTGGAGCGGTACTTC.

The chain links TRBV10-2 to TRBJ2-1; D may be TRBD2 (5 bases). The CDR3 is made up of 14 amino acids. Germline lookup yields CDR1 WSHSY and CDR2 SAAADI. Trimming cost V 3 bases and J 9 bases, with 15 bases left between them. The CDR3 DNA is TGCGCCAGCAGTGACCAATTCGGGGTTCCTGAGCAGTTCTTC. Residues: CASSDQFGVPEQFF.

The chain couples TRBV2 to TRBJ2-2; the D is unclear. CDR1 and CDR2 from the germline V gene are SNHLY and FYNNEI. The CDR3 is 15 amino acids. V was clipped by 6 bases and J by 0 bases, with 11 bases between them. CDR3 nucleotides: TGTGCCAGCAGGATAGAGAGCGCGAACACCGGGGAGCTGTTTTTT. Its translation is CASRIESANTGELFF.

This clonotype turned up a few times. V is TRBV20-1 and J is TRBJ2-1, with D unresolved. The CDR3 contains 14 residues. Germline CDR1 DFQATT, CDR2 SNEGSKA (reference sequence). Trimming removed 4 bases at V and 4 bases at J, with 14 bases between. The CDR3 coding sequence is TGCAGTGCTAAACTCGCGGCTTGGTACAATGAGCAGTTCTTC. Protein: CSAKLAAWYNEQFF.

This clonotype was seen a handful of times. The chain employs TRBV6-1 and TRBJ2-2; D gene ambiguous. Trimming pared 6 bases from V and 7 bases from J, leaving 3 bases between. The CDR3 extends over 10 amino acids. The germline V gene has CDR1 MNHNS and CDR2 SASEGT. CDR3 sequence reads: CASSHGELFF. The CDR3 region has the DNA TGTGCCAGCAGCCACGGGGAGCTGTTTTTT.

The chain uses TRBV28 and TRBJ2-4; 7 positions agree with TRBD1. The assigned J gene may be wrong: the sequence end matches TRBJ2-5 better. There are 14 residues in the CDR3. Germline assignment: CDR1 MDHEN and CDR2 SYDVKM. The CDR3 DNA reads TGTGCCAGCAGTCTACTAGGGGGCCGGGAGACCCAGTACTTC. It is translated as CASSLLGGRETQYF.

V is TRBV28 and J is TRBJ2-1; D is perhaps TRBD2 (5 bases). The germline V gene has CDR1 MDHEN and CDR2 SYDVKM. CDR3 length: 15 residues. V dropped 3 bases and J dropped 5 bases, with 14 bases sitting between them. CDR3 DNA: TGTGCCAGCAGTTTTTGGGGAGAAAAGGACAATGAGCAGTTCTTC. Translation gives CASSFWGEKDNEQFF.

This chain joins TRBV12-3 or TRBV12-4 and TRBJ2-7; a possible D gene is TRBD2 (6 bases). V lost 6 bases to trimming and J lost 0 bases, with 15 bases between them. This CDR3 spans 15 amino acids. The CDR3 DNA is TGTGCCAGCAGAACCTCTGGCGGGGACTCCTACGAGCAGTACTTC. Translation gives CASRTSGGDSYEQYF.

The chain joins TRBV10-3 to TRBJ2-1; TRBD1 aligns across 9 bases. V shed 4 bases, J shed 1 base, and the junction held 17 bases outside the gene matches. Germline V lookup: CDR1 ENHRY, CDR2 SYGVKD. The CDR3 consists of 20 residues. The CDR3 region is CAISGGTGLSPRGSYNEQFF. The CDR3 DNA reads as TGTGCCATCAGTGGCGGGACAGGGCTGAGCCCACGGGGGTCCTACAATGAGCAGTTCTTC.

This clonotype was detected a few times. The chain links TRBV12-3 or TRBV12-4 to TRBJ2-3, with D perhaps given as TRBD1 or TRBD2 (5 bases each). V lost 7 bases, J lost 4 bases, and 12 bases lay in between. The length of the CDR3 is 13 residues. This chain's CDR3 is CASMPGAADTQYF. The CDR3 DNA reads TGTGCCAGCATGCCCGGGGCCGCAGATACGCAGTATTTT.

The chain carries TRBV6-5 and TRBJ2-6; maybe TRBD1 (6 bases). The V gene's germline CDR1 is MNHEY and CDR2 SVGAGI. CDR3 length equals 15 residues. The V gene lost 2 bases and the J gene lost 2 bases, with 7 bases spanning the gap. The CDR3 DNA reads as TGTGCCAGCAGTTACGAGGGGGCTGGGGCCAACGTCCTGACTTTC. This gives the protein CASSYEGAGANVLTF.

The table lists this clonotype with a count of one. V usage is TRBV12-3 or TRBV12-4 and J usage is TRBJ1-6; maybe TRBD1 (5 bases). Trimming left V 4 bases short and J 9 bases short, with 22 bases between. The CDR3 extends over 17 amino acids. The CDR3 bases are TGTGCCAGCAGTTCCCCGTACGGGGCATACCTAAGTTCACCCCTCCACTTT. This translates into CASSSPYGAYLSSPLHF.

CDR3 protein: CASSIPGGSVAFF. CDR3 sequence (DNA): TGTGCCAGCAGCATACCCGGGGGTAGTGTAGCTTTCTTT. The rearrangement joins TRBV28 to TRBJ1-1; possibly TRBD1 for D (5 bases). With 6 bases removed from V and 10 bases from J, the gap between germline ends came to 18 bases. CDR1 MDHEN and CDR2 SYDVKM come from the germline V gene. This CDR3 spans 13 amino acids.

This rearrangement joins TRBV7-2 to TRBJ2-4, with D unresolved. CDR3 size: 15 residues. Germline V lookup: CDR1 SGHTA, CDR2 FQGNSA. V gave up 4 bases and J gave up 0 bases, with 10 bases separating them. Here the CDR3 reads CASSSNPEAKNIQYF. The CDR3, as DNA: TGTGCCAGCAGCTCCAATCCCGAAGCCAAAAACATTCAGTACTTC.

Concerning this clonotype itself: This is likely a read error, given that the CDR3 carries no conserved phenylalanine or tryptophan at its end. V is TRBV7-2 and J is TRBJ2-1, with 9 bases fitting TRBD1. Per the germline V gene, CDR1 is SGHTA and CDR2 is FQGNSA. The ends lost 1 base at V and 7 bases at J; junction bases unmatched: 5. The CDR3 spans 15 residues. The CDR3 is CASSLGGQGLNEQFL. Here the CDR3 DNA reads TGTGCCAGCAGCTTAGGCGGACAGGGGTTGAATGAGCAGTTCTTA.

V usage is TRBV5-6 and J usage is TRBJ2-3; possibly TRBD1 for D (5 bases). Germline CDR1 and CDR2: SGHDT and YYEEEE. The CDR3 consists of 15 residues. V was pared by 2 bases and J by 7 bases, with 17 bases between. CDR3 bases: TGTGCCAGCAGCTTTATCCAGGGCGGTTGGCATACGCAGTATTTT. This sequence encodes CASSFIQGGWHTQYF.

This chain uses TRBV6-6 with TRBJ1-4, with a tentative D call TRBD1 (6 bases). Trimming removed 5 bases at V and 8 bases at J, with 21 bases between. The CDR3 spans 16 residues. Germline V gene data show CDR1 as MNHNY and CDR2 as SVGAGI (reference sequence). As DNA, the CDR3 is TGTGCCAGCAGTAGCTCAAGGACAGTCGGAAGCGAAAAACTGTTTTTT. As protein: CASSSSRTVGSEKLFF.

The rearrangement uses TRBV24-1 and TRBJ1-2; 7 bases fit TRBD1. Germline V lookup: CDR1 KGHDR, CDR2 SFDVKD. V lost 3 bases and J lost 4; bases outside the gene matches: 4. The CDR3 covers 14 residues. CDR3 DNA sequence: TGTGCCACCAGTGATGCTGGGACAGCCTATGGCTACACCTTC. It specifies CATSDAGTAYGYTF.

This chain uses TRBV6-1 with TRBJ2-4, with 14 bases lining up with TRBD2. V was clipped by 5 bases and J by 13 bases; unmatched bases: 7. Per the germline V gene, CDR1 is MNHNS and CDR2 is SASEGT. The CDR3 runs to 14 residues. CDR3 DNA: TGTGCCAGCAGTCCCGGGACTAGCGGGGGTAAGCAGTACTTC. It encodes CASSPGTSGGKQYF.

V and J are TRBV10-3 and TRBJ2-1, with no clear D. Between the trimmed V and J ends, which lost 0 bases and 6 bases, there was a span of 12 bases. Germline assignment: CDR1 ENHRY and CDR2 SYGVKD. The CDR3 is 15 amino acids. The CDR3 DNA reads TGTGCCATCAGTGAGTCGGTTGGCAACGCCAATGAGCAGTTCTTC. It encodes CAISESVGNANEQFF.

This clonotype was seen once. The genes are TRBV7-7 and TRBJ2-5; D might be TRBD1 or TRBD2, each matching 5 bases. This CDR3 contains 16 residues. CDR1 is SSHAT and CDR2 is FNYEAQ in the germline V gene (reference sequence). CDR3 nucleotides: TGTGCTGGCAGCTTCGGGGACGCGGCCAGAACGGAGACCCAGTACTTC. It specifies CAGSFGDAARTETQYF.

Comments on this clonotype: The junction departs from germline at one end; a sequencing error may be responsible. This chain links TRBV10-3 with TRBJ2-3; 7 bases map to TRBD1. The length of the CDR3 is 13 residues. Germline V gene sequence: CDR1 ENHRY, CDR2 SYGVKD. The CDR3 DNA sequence: TGCGCCATCCAGGGGGTGAGTGCAGATACGCAGTATTTT. Its translation: CAIQGVSADTQYF.

The J gene is TRBJ2-1, the V gene TRBV10-3, with 10 bases aligning to TRBD2. CDR3 length equals 18 residues. Germline V gene sequence: CDR1 ENHRY, CDR2 SYGVKD. After removal of 4 bases from V and 0 bases from J, the junction contained 9 bases not matched to a gene. The chain's CDR3 is CAISVRASGGSSYNEQFF. DNA of the CDR3: TGTGCCATCAGTGTTAGGGCTAGCGGGGGAAGCTCCTACAATGAGCAGTTCTTC.

The gene calls are TRBV9 and TRBJ1-6; a possible D gene is TRBD1 (5 bases). The V gene's germline CDR1 is SGDLS and CDR2 YYNGEE. CDR3 length: 17 amino acids. V was cut by 0 bases and J by 0 bases, with 10 bases left in between. The CDR3 DNA sequence: TGTGCCAGCAGCGTAGAGGACATAAGCTCCTATAATTCACCCCTCCACTTT. It translates to CASSVEDISSYNSPLHF.

The chain uses TRBV20-1 and TRBJ1-1; 7 bases fit TRBD1. V trimming: 1 base; J trimming: 6 bases; junction bases outside the gene matches: 5. Germline CDR1 is DFQATT and CDR2 is SNEGSKA (reference sequence). The CDR3 is 13 amino acids. CDR3 coding DNA: TGCAGTGCTAGAGTGGGGCAGGGGGCTGAAGCTTTCTTT. Translating gives CSARVGQGAEAFF.